This TCR beta chain was recovered during a study of blood T cell repertoires in COVID-19. Study as a whole: Acute-phase and convalescent COVID-19 samples originated in the United States, Italy and Spain. Sources were T cells, B-cell-depleted T cells, or PBMCs; the material itself was cDNA or gDNA.

In the authors' workflow: Nucleated cell number was recorded as an estimate derived from reference gene primer amplification. TCRdb's copy holds only in-frame clones and misses some; the assay was immunoSEQ multiplex PCR. V and J calls and clone size follow that table, whereas D and trimming were derived from the DNA. The repertoire consists of about 140,000 clones, with under 90% occurring once and the leading ten covering 44%. The CDR3 loop spans 14 amino acids. The V gene end was trimmed by 3 bases and the J gene end by 7 bases; junction bases not matched to a gene: 4. Germline V gives CDR1 SGHTA, CDR2 FQGNSA.

Sequenced: peripheral blood. The V call is TRBV7-2, the J call TRBJ2-2; 8 bases agree with TRBD2. The clonotype comes from a human donor in a cohort sampled during active COVID-19. The chain's CDR3 is CASSLTSVGGELFF. CDR3 DNA sequence: TGTGCCAGCAGCTTGACTAGCGTCGGCGGGGAGCTGTTTTTT.